One and the same sample provided the 30 T cell receptor beta chains below, sequenced in a study of T cell responses to AZD1222 COVID-19 vaccine. Data came from immunoSEQ multiplex PCR; TCRdb stores just in-frame clones and leaves some out. The table shows some 200,000 clones, with 80% to 95% occurring only once. This sample comprised peripheral blood, obtained on day 0 of AZD1222 vaccination. The receptor set was obtained from an adult in good health.

The chain couples TRBV28 to TRBJ2-5; D gene uncertain. The germline V and J ends were trimmed by 3 bases and 5 bases, with 4 bases remaining between them. The CDR3 contains 11 residues. Germline CDR1 reads MDHEN; CDR2 reads SYDVKM. CDR3 nucleotides: TGTGCCAGCAGTTTCATGGAGACCCAGTACTTC. This encodes CASSFMETQYF.

The chain couples TRBV7-6 to TRBJ1-4; unclear D gene. The CDR3 loop spans 14 amino acids. Germline V CDR1 and CDR2: SGHVS, FNYEAQ. V lost 6 bases, J lost 0 bases, and 8 bases lay in between. CDR3 nucleotides: TGTGCCAGCAGTGCAGTTGCAACTAATGAAAAACTGTTTTTT. Translated: CASSAVATNEKLFF.

DNA for the CDR3: TGTGCCAGTAAGCCTTCGGACACTACTAACTATGGCTACACCTTC. Its translation: CASKPSDTTNYGYTF. This rearrangement joins TRBV19 to TRBJ1-2; TRBD1 might be the D (5 bases). This CDR3 is built from 15 residues. Germline V CDR1 and CDR2: LNHDA, SQIVND (reference sequence). Trimming stripped 7 bases from V and 0 bases from J, with 15 bases between.

The J gene is TRBJ2-5, the V gene TRBV3-1 (or the pseudogene TRBV3-2); 9 nucleotides match TRBD1. CDR1 is LGHDT, CDR2 YNNKEL, per germline (reference sequence). This CDR3 region has 16 residues. J lost 1 base, V lost 4 bases, and 7 bases had no gene match. The CDR3 spells CASSPGDRALQETQYF. The CDR3 coding sequence is TGTGCCAGCAGCCCGGGGGACAGGGCGCTCCAAGAGACCCAGTACTTC.

This sequence joins TRBV19 and TRBJ1-5; 7 bases map to TRBD1. V lost 6 bases to trimming and J lost 0 bases; unmatched junction nucleotides: 5. This CDR3 has 15 residues. Per the germline V gene, CDR1 is LNHDA and CDR2 is SQIVND (reference sequence). Here the CDR3 DNA reads TGTGCCAGTAGCCAGGGACAGTATAGCAATCAGCCCCAGCATTTT. This gives the protein CASSQGQYSNQPQHF.

This chain connects TRBV4-3 to TRBJ1-1; no reliable D call. The CDR3 contains 13 residues. Per the germline V gene, CDR1 is LGHNA and CDR2 is YSLEER. Trimming shortened V by 0 bases and J by 5 bases, and 7 bases separated the two germline ends. The CDR3 here is CASSQEWRTEAFF. In nucleotides, the CDR3 is TGCGCCAGCAGCCAAGAGTGGAGGACTGAAGCTTTCTTT.

The V gene is TRBV4-2, the J gene TRBJ1-5; 7 positions match TRBD1. The CDR3 has 17 residues. Germline loops: CDR1 LGHNA, CDR2 YNFKEQ. The J segment lost 5 bases and the V segment lost 4 bases, leaving 14 bases of the junction unmatched. The CDR3 DNA is TGTGCCAGCAGCCCCTTCTGGACAGGTCCAGGCGATCAGCCCCAGCATTTT. This codes for CASSPFWTGPGDQPQHF.

This rearrangement joins TRBV2 to TRBJ1-1; the D is unclear. Between the trimmed V and J ends, which lost 8 bases and 1 base, there was a span of 11 bases. CDR1 is SNHLY and CDR2 is FYNNEI in the germline V gene. The CDR3 sequence is 13 residues long. The CDR3 nucleotides read TGTGCCAGCTACCGGACGGAGAACACTGAAGCTTTCTTT. Translation gives CASYRTENTEAFF.

The genes are TRBV27 and TRBJ2-5; unclear D gene. Germline values: CDR1 MNHEY, CDR2 SMNVEV (reference sequence). V shed 2 bases and J shed 2 bases, with 6 bases lying between them. CDR3 length: 13 residues. The CDR3 reads CASSLTIQETQYF. The CDR3 DNA follows: TGTGCCAGCAGTTTAACGATACAAGAGACCCAGTACTTC.

The chain employs TRBV5-1 and TRBJ2-1, with TRBD2 matching 8 bases. Unmatched junction bases numbered 5, after V lost 3 bases and J lost 0 bases. CDR1 and CDR2 from the germline V gene are SGHRS and YFSETQ. There are 16 residues in the CDR3. The CDR3 sequence is CASSSPSGSSYNEQFF. CDR3 nucleotides: TGCGCCAGCAGCTCACCGAGCGGGAGCTCCTACAATGAGCAGTTCTTC.

The chain recombines TRBV25-1 with TRBJ1-2; D unclear. This CDR3 is 18 amino acids long. Germline assignment: CDR1 MGHDK and CDR2 SYGVNS. The V end lost 3 bases, the J end lost 8 bases, and 28 bases lay between the germline ends. The DNA for the CDR3 is TGTGCCAGCAGTGAGAGTCTCAGAGGCTCCTCTCGAGCCTACGGCTACACCTTC. Its protein product is CASSESLRGSSRAYGYTF.

This chain's CDR3 is CASNTGVDEQFF. For the CDR3, the DNA is TGTGCCAGTAATACAGGGGTAGATGAGCAGTTCTTC. J is TRBJ2-1 and V is TRBV19, with TRBD1 matching 7 bases. The trim removed 7 bases at V and 8 bases at J, leaving 5 bases unmatched. Germline CDR1 reads LNHDA; CDR2 reads SQIVND (reference sequence). The length of the CDR3 is 12 residues.

The chain carries TRBV19 and TRBJ1-1; tentative D call: TRBD1 (6 bases). Germline lookup yields CDR1 LNHDA and CDR2 SQIVND (reference sequence). This CDR3 region has 15 residues. V lost 3 bases and J lost 3, with 14 bases in between. CDR3 residues: CASSIFRGSHTEAFF. The CDR3 nucleotides are TGTGCCAGTAGTATCTTCAGGGGTTCTCACACTGAAGCTTTCTTT.

In its sample, this clone was seen once. CDR3 DNA sequence: TGTGCCAGCAGCCAAAAACCATCGGGACGGACGGTCTATGGCTACACCTTC. Its protein is CASSQKPSGRTVYGYTF. This chain connects TRBV14 to TRBJ1-2; D possibly corresponds to TRBD1 (5 bases). V was pared by 2 bases and J by 4 bases, with 20 bases between. CDR1 is SGHDN and CDR2 is FVKESK in the germline V gene. CDR3 length: 17 residues.

V and J are TRBV29-1 and TRBJ1-2, with D unresolved. The CDR3 length is 13 residues. Germline V gene lookup returns CDR1 SQVTM and CDR2 ANQGSEA. V dropped 1 base and J dropped 7 bases, with 13 bases sitting between them. The CDR3 is CSVEAPDGVGYTF. CDR3 DNA: TGCAGCGTTGAAGCCCCCGATGGGGTTGGCTACACCTTC.

The V and J genes are TRBV2 and TRBJ1-5, with D possibly matching TRBD1 (6 bases). The CDR3 extends over 13 amino acids. V lost 8 bases and J lost 7, with 15 bases in between. CDR1 and CDR2 (germline): SNHLY, FYNNEI. CDR3 amino acids: CASSRTGKQPQHF. The CDR3 DNA follows: TGTGCCAGCTCCCGAACAGGGAAACAGCCCCAGCATTTT.

This clone was seen more than once but under ten times. This rearrangement joins TRBV2 to TRBJ1-6; no reliable D call. Germline CDR1 reads SNHLY; CDR2 reads FYNNEI. The germline V and J ends were trimmed by 7 bases and 7 bases, with 11 bases remaining between them. This CDR3 contains 13 residues. CDR3 loop: CASNEDLNSPLHF. CDR3 DNA: TGTGCCAGCAATGAGGATCTGAATTCACCCCTCCACTTT. Complete variable domain (other parts from reference TRBV2 and TRBJ1-6): EPEVTQTPSHQVTQMGQEVILRCVPISNHLYFYWYRQILGQKVEFLVSFYNNEISEKSEIFDDQFSVERPDGSNFTLKIRSTKLEDSAMYFCASNEDLNSPLHFGNGTRLTVT.

The chain has TRBV19 and TRBJ1-4; D call uncertain. The CDR3 consists of 16 residues. V was pared by 5 bases and J by 0 bases, with 13 bases between. Germline CDR1 reads LNHDA; CDR2 reads SQIVND (reference sequence). This CDR3 is CASSPSGGPTNEKLFF. The DNA of the CDR3 is TGTGCCAGTAGTCCCTCGGGTGGCCCAACTAATGAAAAACTGTTTTTT. Variable domain in full (rest from reference TRBV19 and TRBJ1-4): DGGITQSPKYLFRKEGQNVTLSCEQNLNHDAMYWYRQDPGQGLRLIYYSQIVNDFQKGDIAEGYSVSREKKESFPLTVTSAQKNPTAFYLCASSPSGGPTNEKLFFGSGTQLSVL.

This rearrangement joins TRBV4-1 to TRBJ2-3; D might be TRBD2 (9 bases). Germline CDR1 MGHRA, CDR2 YSYEKL. The CDR3 runs 18 residues. The ends were cut back, 3 bases at V and 0 bases at J, with 19 bases in the middle. The CDR3 DNA follows: TGCGCCAGCAGCCACCCCAGGGGGCTAGCGGGGAGCACAGATACGCAGTATTTT. This gives the protein CASSHPRGLAGSTDTQYF.

The V gene is TRBV4-2, the J gene TRBJ1-6; D is unresolved. Germline V gene data show CDR1 as LGHNA and CDR2 as YNFKEQ. The CDR3 runs 15 residues. V lost 0 bases and J 7 bases, leaving 10 bases between the germline ends. CDR3 sequence (DNA): TGTGCCAGCAGCCAAGATACGGTTTTGAATTCACCCCTCCACTTT. It encodes CASSQDTVLNSPLHF.

The chain has TRBV9 and TRBJ2-3, with TRBD2 matching over 8 bases. This CDR3 has 15 amino acids. CDR1 and CDR2 from the germline V gene are SGDLS and YYNGEE. Losses at the gene ends were 0 bases for V and 3 bases for J; bases not matched to a gene: 3. The DNA for the CDR3 is TGTGCCAGCAGCGTAGATAGCGGGGAAACAGATACGCAGTATTTT. It specifies CASSVDSGETDTQYF.

V and J are TRBV5-1 and TRBJ1-1; D is perhaps TRBD1 (5 bases). The V gene's germline CDR1 is SGHRS and CDR2 YFSETQ. CDR3 length: 13 residues. The germline V and J ends were trimmed by 7 bases and 0 bases, with 10 bases remaining between them. CDR3 residues: CASRGRMNTEAFF. The CDR3 nucleotides read TGCGCCAGCCGGGGACGGATGAACACTGAAGCTTTCTTT.

CDR3 in amino acids: CASRTKEGGEAFF. In DNA, the CDR3 is TGTGCCAGCAGGACGAAGGAGGGGGGAGAAGCTTTCTTT. V gene TRBV28 combines with J gene TRBJ1-1, with D perhaps TRBD1 (6 bases). Germline values: CDR1 MDHEN, CDR2 SYDVKM. There are 13 residues in the CDR3. The V gene lost 6 bases and the J gene lost 8 bases, with 16 bases spanning the gap.

The chain has TRBV4-1 and TRBJ2-7; D not resolved. The CDR3 contains 14 residues. CDR1 and CDR2 from the germline V gene are MGHRA and YSYEKL. The ends were cut back, 1 base at V and 3 bases at J, with 10 bases in the middle. The CDR3 DNA reads TGCGCCAGCAGCCAAGCCGAAAGCTTCTACGAGCAGTACTTC. Translation gives CASSQAESFYEQYF.

V and J are TRBV19 and TRBJ1-2, with a tentative D call TRBD1 (5 bases). CDR1 and CDR2 from the germline V gene are LNHDA and SQIVND (reference sequence). Trimming stripped 6 bases from V and 8 bases from J, with 16 bases between. This CDR3 is 13 amino acids long. This chain's CDR3 is CASRTGTREGYTF. For the CDR3, the DNA is TGTGCCAGTAGGACCGGGACCCGAGAGGGCTACACCTTC.

This clone was recorded once. The CDR3 loop is CASSFQGSYEQYV. The DNA of the CDR3 is TGTGCCAGCAGCTTTCAGGGGAGTTACGAGCAGTACGTC. This rearrangement joins TRBV7-9 to TRBJ2-7; perhaps TRBD1 as D (6 bases). CDR3 length: 13 residues. The germline V gene encodes CDR1 SEHNR and CDR2 FQNEAQ (reference sequence). The V end lost 3 bases, the J end lost 4 bases, and 10 bases lay between the germline ends.

The J gene is TRBJ1-1, the V gene TRBV14; the D is unclear. CDR1 and CDR2 (germline): SGHDN, FVKESK. The CDR3 is 13 residues long. Trimming stripped 0 bases from V and 6 bases from J, with 8 bases between. For the CDR3, the DNA is TGTGCCAGCAGCCAAGACAGGAGGTCTGAAGCTTTCTTT. Encoded protein: CASSQDRRSEAFF.

This chain connects TRBV10-2 to TRBJ2-1; the D is unclear. With 8 bases removed from V and 9 bases from J, the gap between germline ends came to 17 bases. This CDR3 contains 13 residues. Germline V gives CDR1 WSHSY, CDR2 SAAADI. CDR3 loop: CASGVAWFREQFF. As DNA, the CDR3 is TGCGCCAGCGGAGTAGCATGGTTTCGTGAGCAGTTCTTC.

The rearrangement joins TRBV5-6 to TRBJ1-6; D not certain. CDR3 size: 16 residues. The V gene lost 4 bases and the J gene lost 0 bases, with 11 bases spanning the gap. CDR1 is SGHDT and CDR2 is YYEEEE in the germline V gene. Here the CDR3 DNA reads TGTGCCAGCAGCACTTTAATCAGCTCCTATAATTCACCCCTCCACTTT. Translating gives CASSTLISSYNSPLHF. Full variable domain (remainder filled in from reference TRBV5-6 and TRBJ1-6): DAGVTQSPTHLIKTRGQQVTLRCSPKSGHDTVSWYQQALGQGPQFIFQYYEEEERQRGNFPDRFSGHQFPNYSSELNVNALLLGDSALYLCASSTLISSYNSPLHFGNGTRLTVT.

The V and J genes are TRBV19 and TRBJ1-2; tentative D call: TRBD1 (6 bases). The CDR3 has 12 residues. Germline-derived CDR1 and CDR2 are LNHDA and SQIVND (reference sequence). Trimming removed 7 bases from V and 4 bases from J, with 10 bases in between. The CDR3 here is CASTGEGYGYTF. As DNA, the CDR3 is TGTGCCAGTACAGGGGAGGGCTATGGCTACACCTTC.